Given below is one TCR beta chain in context. What it binds is not known. At the DNA level, this CDR3 is encoded by other sequences in the same sample as well. This sample is part of a study of PD-L1 blockade in urothelial cancer. Regarding the study as a whole: Greater 3-week expansion of tumor-associated blood clones was recorded for durable-benefit patients.

Time point in this sample: pretreatment peripheral blood. Each patient's cancer was a locally advanced or metastatic urothelial carcinoma. The authors spiked synthetic TCR analog templates into each PCR. Data came from immunoSEQ multiplex PCR; TCRdb stores just in-frame clones and leaves some out. The sample carries 95,000 to 100,000 clones, roughly 91% recorded once. Losses at the gene ends were 0 bases for V and 3 bases for J; bases not matched to a gene: 2. Germline assignment: CDR1 SGHRS and CDR2 YFSETQ. CDR3 length: 15 residues. The clonotype originates from a man between 60 and 70 years old with urothelial cancer. Here the sequenced sample was PBMCs, taken around atezolizumab (anti-PD-L1) treatment. V usage is TRBV5-1 and J usage is TRBJ2-1, with 8 bases fitting TRBD2. Here the CDR3 DNA reads TGCGCCAGCAGCTTGGGCGGGGGGCTCTACAATGAGCAGTTCTTC. The encoded protein is CASSLGGGLYNEQFF.